The text below deals with one T cell receptor beta chain. The target antigen is unknown. The data originate from a study of T cells in Graves' hyperthyroidism and ophthalmopathy. General study points: For ophthalmopathy, model prediction preceded onset by a median around six months. Most clonotypes expanded in the thyroid (above 0.001) were also present in blood.

PBMCs were collected from a roughly 9.7 ml volume of fresh peripheral blood. Trimming cost V 5 bases and J 2 bases, with 15 bases left between them. This CDR3 has 15 amino acids. The germline V gene has CDR1 MGHRA and CDR2 YSYEKL. From RNA transcripts, TCR beta CDR3 regions were amplified. First-round RT-PCR of the TCR CDR3 relied on the HTBI primer set. TCRdb used MiXCR to reprocess the multiplex PCR reads, holding one entry per CDR3 protein. The sample has around 700,000 distinct CDR3 sequences, under 20% seen once; the top ten hold roughly a sixth. This sequence joins TRBV4-1 and TRBJ2-5; D not resolved. Sample: blood. This TCR was sampled from a woman in her fifties or sixties with Graves' hyperthyroidism that later progressed to Graves' ophthalmopathy. DNA of the CDR3: TGCGCCAGCAGCTCAGGTTGGAAAGAACAAGAGACCCAGTACTTC. This translates into CASSSGWKEQETQYF.